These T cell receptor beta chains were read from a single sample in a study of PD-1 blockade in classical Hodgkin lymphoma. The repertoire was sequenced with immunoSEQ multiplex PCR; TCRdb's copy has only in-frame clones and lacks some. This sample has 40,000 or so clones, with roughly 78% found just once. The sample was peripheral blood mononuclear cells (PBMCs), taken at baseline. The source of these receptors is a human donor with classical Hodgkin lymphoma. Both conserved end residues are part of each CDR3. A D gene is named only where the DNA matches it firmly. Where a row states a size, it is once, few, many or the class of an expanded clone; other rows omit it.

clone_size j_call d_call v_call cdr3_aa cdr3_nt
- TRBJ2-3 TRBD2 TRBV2 CASSVVSGGYRSDTQYF TGTGCCAGCAGTGTCGTTAGCGGGGGGTACCGATCAGATACGCAGTATTTT
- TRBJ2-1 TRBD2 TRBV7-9 CASSLSLAGFARQFF TGTGCCAGCAGCTTATCCCTAGCGGGGTTTGCGCGCCAGTTCTTC
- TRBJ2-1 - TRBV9 CASSVGGAPGSYNEQFF TGTGCCAGCAGCGTAGGGGGGGCACCGGGCTCCTACAATGAGCAGTTCTTC
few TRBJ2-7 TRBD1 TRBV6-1 CASSRGLDYEQYF TGTGCCAGCAGTAGGGGGCTAGACTACGAGCAGTACTTC
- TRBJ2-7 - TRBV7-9 CASSPKGGDYEQYF TGTGCCAGCAGCCCTAAAGGCGGGGACTACGAGCAGTACTTC
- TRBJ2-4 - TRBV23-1 CASSLSQGEGKNIQYF TGCGCCAGCAGTCTCTCACAGGGAGAGGGCAAAAACATTCAGTACTTC
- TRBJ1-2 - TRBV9 CASSGGPDYGYTF TGTGCCAGCAGCGGGGGACCGGACTATGGCTACACCTTC
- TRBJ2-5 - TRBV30 CAWSWGSAETQYF TGTGCCTGGAGTTGGGGCTCGGCGGAGACCCAGTACTTC
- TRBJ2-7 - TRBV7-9 CASSSTPPDRIHSYEQYF TGTGCCAGCAGCTCCACCCCCCCAGACAGGATCCATTCCTACGAGCAGTACTTC
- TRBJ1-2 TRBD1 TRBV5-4 CASSLGTGGYGYTF TGTGCCAGCAGCTTGGGGACAGGGGGCTATGGCTACACCTTC
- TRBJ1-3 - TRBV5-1 CASSLASPGNTIYF TGCGCCAGCAGTTTGGCGTCCCCTGGAAACACCATATATTTT
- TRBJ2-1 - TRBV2 CASRRRLSYNEQFF TGTGCCAGCAGGCGCCGCCTTTCCTACAATGAGCAGTTCTTC
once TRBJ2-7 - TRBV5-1 CASSLTVSSYEQYF TGCGCCAGCAGCTTGACAGTGAGCTCCTACGAGCAGTACTTC
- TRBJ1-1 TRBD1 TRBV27 CASSSTHRGRGTEAFF TGTGCCAGCAGTTCAACCCACAGGGGTCGGGGCACTGAAGCTTTCTTT
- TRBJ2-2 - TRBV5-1 CASSLAGTGELFF TGCGCCAGCAGCTTGGCGGGCACCGGGGAGCTGTTTTTT
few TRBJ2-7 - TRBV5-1 CASSLNPGYEQYF TGCGCCAGCAGTCTAAATCCCGGCTACGAGCAGTACTTC
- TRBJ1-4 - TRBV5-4 CASTPRGLETNEKLFF TGTGCCAGCACCCCCCGGGGGCTTGAAACTAATGAAAAACTGTTTTTT
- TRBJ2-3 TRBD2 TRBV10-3 CAISESGGGSDTQYF TGTGCCATCAGTGAGTCGGGGGGAGGGTCAGATACGCAGTATTTT
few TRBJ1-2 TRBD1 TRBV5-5 CASSFWTGEDYGYTF TGTGCCAGCAGCTTCTGGACAGGGGAGGACTATGGCTACACCTTC
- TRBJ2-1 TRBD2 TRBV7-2 CASSYSGGSYNEQFF TGTGCCAGCAGCTATAGCGGGGGGTCCTACAATGAGCAGTTCTTC